This TCR beta chain was documented in a study of cytomegalovirus exposure and HLA in healthy donors. General study findings and limits: According to reports, the classifier identified cytomegalovirus status with high specificity and sensitivity. Based on reports, TCR beta sequences accurately predicted HLA-A and HLA-B alleles for most subjects.

The PCR employed 60 Vbeta primers together with 13 Jbeta primers. The protocol was immunoSEQ multiplex PCR, while the TCRdb copy is restricted to in-frame clones and leaves out a portion. Among approximately 160,000 clones, more than 70% were seen once, and the ten largest hold about 1.6%. Points on this clone: Its antigen is not known.

J lost 4 bases, V lost 3 bases, and 0 bases had no gene match. The CDR3 consists of 13 residues. Germline-derived CDR1 and CDR2 are LNHDA and SQIVND (reference sequence). The TCR originated in a male donor in good health and CMV-seronegative. The gene calls are TRBV19 and TRBJ1-3; TRBD1 matches at 7 bases. The sequenced sample consisted of PBMCs. The CDR3 DNA sequence: TGTGCCAGTAGTATGGACAGGGGAAACACCATATATTTT. Amino acids: CASSMDRGNTIYF.